These 17 T cell receptor beta chains share one sample of origin, sequenced in a study of identical twins. TCRdb re-called the 5' RACE reads with MiXCR, one entry per CDR3 protein. Of around 550,000 distinct CDR3 sequences in the sample, about 16% were seen once. These same data were also listed under a study on yellow fever vaccine responses in identical twins.

The specimen sequenced was CD4+ T cells sorted from blood. The receptor set was obtained from a woman aged 18-29 years in good health.

This clonotype has just a few counts. This chain connects TRBV7-8 to TRBJ2-7; D may be TRBD2 (5 bases). Germline V lookup: CDR1 SGHVS, CDR2 FQNEAQ. The CDR3 loop spans 14 amino acids. Trimming removed 5 bases at V and 2 bases at J, with 13 bases between. CDR3 DNA: TGTGCCAGCAGCATGACCGGGGTAACCTACGAGCAGTACTTC. This translates into CASSMTGVTYEQYF.

A note on this clonotype: The junction departs from germline at one end; a sequencing error may be responsible. The chain carries TRBV10-3 and TRBJ2-6; 8 bases map to TRBD1. Germline CDR1 is ENHRY and CDR2 is SYGVKD. The CDR3 runs 18 residues. The CDR3 region is CAISPPTGGISVANVLTF. The CDR3 coding sequence is TGTGCCATCAGTCCTCCCACAGGGGGTATCTCTGTGGCCAACGTCCTGACTTTC.

The rearrangement links TRBV3-1 to TRBJ2-1, with TRBD2 identical over 16 bases. Germline lookup yields CDR1 LGHDT and CDR2 YNNKEL (reference sequence). There are 18 residues in the CDR3. V shed 4 bases, J shed 1 base, and the junction held 4 bases outside the gene matches. CDR3 in amino acids: CASSRGLAGGPSYNEQFF. As DNA, the CDR3 is TGTGCCAGCAGCCGGGGACTAGCGGGGGGGCCGTCCTACAATGAGCAGTTCTTC.

This clonotype was seen a handful of times. In DNA, the CDR3 is TGTGCCAGCAGTTACAGCGGCCCGCCCTACGAGCAGTACTTC. This gives the protein CASSYSGPPYEQYF. The chain uses TRBV12-3 or TRBV12-4 and TRBJ2-7; D is perhaps TRBD2 (5 bases). This CDR3 is 14 amino acids long. The germline V and J ends were trimmed by 4 bases and 2 bases, with 12 bases remaining between them.

This clonotype was found many times. The gene calls are TRBV20-1 and TRBJ2-2; D uncertain. The length of the CDR3 is 13 residues. Germline V CDR1 and CDR2: DFQATT, SNEGSKA (reference sequence). Trimming took 3 bases from V and 6 from J, leaving 11 bases between them. The CDR3 DNA sequence: TGCAGTGCTAGGAAGACTGGAGCCGGGGAGCTGTTTTTT. Its translation is CSARKTGAGELFF.

This clonotype was found many times. The chain recombines TRBV3-1 with TRBJ1-5; D remains ambiguous. Germline V lookup: CDR1 LGHDT, CDR2 YNNKEL (reference sequence). V shed 0 bases and J shed 2 bases, with 11 bases lying between them. There are 16 residues in the CDR3. The CDR3 region is CASSQDMAAGNQPQHF. For the CDR3, the DNA is TGTGCCAGCAGCCAAGATATGGCAGCCGGCAATCAGCCCCAGCATTTT.

V is TRBV7-9 and J is TRBJ1-2, with 7 bases identical to TRBD1. The CDR3 totals 14 residues. The ends lost 10 bases at V and 1 base at J; junction bases unmatched: 9. The germline V gene has CDR1 SEHNR and CDR2 FQNEAQ (reference sequence). As DNA, the CDR3 is TGTGCCACCGCTCGGGACAGACATAACTATGGCTACACCTTC. Its translation: CATARDRHNYGYTF. The complete variable domain, with remaining parts taken from reference TRBV7-9 and TRBJ1-2, reads DTGVSQNPRHKITKRGQNVTFRCDPISEHNRLYWYRQTLGQGPEFLTYFQNEAQLEKSRLLSDRFSAERPKGSFSTLEIQRTEQGDSAMYLCATARDRHNYGYTFGSGTRLTVV.

The table lists this clonotype with a few counts. The gene calls are TRBV5-1 and TRBJ2-1; TRBD2 matches 8 bases. This CDR3 spans 20 amino acids. J lost 0 bases, V lost 0 bases, and 14 bases had no gene match. Germline-derived CDR1 and CDR2 are SGHRS and YFSETQ. Written as DNA, the CDR3 is TGCGCCAGCAGCTTGGCTATAGGACTAGCAGATTCCCGCTCCTACAATGAGCAGTTCTTC. Amino acids: CASSLAIGLADSRSYNEQFF.

The V and J genes are TRBV27 and TRBJ2-1; no clear D gene. V was clipped by 5 bases and J by 4 bases, with 24 bases between them. Germline V gene lookup returns CDR1 MNHEY and CDR2 SMNVEV (reference sequence). The CDR3 has 18 residues. The CDR3 sequence is CASSPLSVSKTLYNEQFF. CDR3 nucleotide sequence: TGTGCCAGCAGTCCCTTATCCGTCTCAAAAACCCTTTACAATGAGCAGTTCTTC.

This clonotype appeared a single time. The chain uses TRBV6-1 and TRBJ2-1; weak D call: TRBD1 (5 bases). CDR3 length equals 12 residues. CDR1 is MNHNS and CDR2 is SASEGT in the germline V gene. V was shortened by 7 bases and J by 2 bases, with 6 bases between the two germline ends. Written as DNA, the CDR3 is TGTGCCAGCACCAGGGCCTACAATGAGCAGTTCTTC. Its translation is CASTRAYNEQFF.

This clonotype was seen only a few times. This chain connects TRBV5-1 to TRBJ2-1; 8 nucleotides agree with TRBD2. Germline CDR1 reads SGHRS; CDR2 reads YFSETQ. The CDR3 consists of 16 residues. Losses at the gene ends were 4 bases for V and 6 bases for J; bases not matched to a gene: 12. CDR3 in DNA: TGCGCCAGCAGCCGACCTTTAGCGGGATCTACCAATGAGCAGTTCTTC. It translates to CASSRPLAGSTNEQFF.

The J gene is TRBJ2-3, the V gene TRBV3-1, with D perhaps matching TRBD2 (5 bases). CDR1 and CDR2 (germline): LGHDT, YNNKEL (reference sequence). This CDR3 region has 15 residues. Trimming removed 2 bases from V and 6 bases from J, with 15 bases in between. CDR3 bases: TGTGCCAGCAGCCAAACCCGGGGTCAAGTCGATACGCAGTATTTT. This translates into CASSQTRGQVDTQYF.

This clonotype has just a few counts. The chain combines TRBV11-2 with TRBJ2-1; D is undetermined. Trimming stripped 4 bases from V and 9 bases from J, with 13 bases between. The CDR3 has 13 residues. Germline V CDR1 and CDR2: SGHAT, FQNNGV. CDR3 residues: CASSSLESVEQFF. In DNA, the CDR3 is TGTGCCAGCAGCTCCCTAGAGTCGGTTGAGCAGTTCTTC.

This clonotype came up a few times. The chain recombines TRBV7-9 with TRBJ2-7, with a tentative D call TRBD1 (6 bases). Germline CDR1 and CDR2: SEHNR and FQNEAQ (reference sequence). The CDR3 runs to 13 residues. V lost 4 bases, J lost 2 bases, and 9 bases lay in between. For the CDR3, the DNA is TGTGCCAGCAGCTACCGGGACACCTACGAGCAGTACTTC. Residues: CASSYRDTYEQYF.

This clonotype was recorded a few times. The J gene is TRBJ2-1, the V gene TRBV20-1; D uncertain. V was cut by 3 bases and J by 6 bases, with 9 bases left in between. CDR3 size: 12 residues. From germline, CDR1 is DFQATT and CDR2 SNEGSKA (reference sequence). The CDR3 loop is CSASFLVNEQFF. In nucleotides, the CDR3 is TGCAGTGCTAGCTTCCTAGTCAATGAGCAGTTCTTC.

This clonotype was seen more than once but under ten times. The chain is built from TRBV3-1 and TRBJ2-2, with TRBD2 matching over 11 bases. V trimming: 3 bases; J trimming: 6 bases; junction bases outside the gene matches: 3. The germline V gene has CDR1 LGHDT and CDR2 YNNKEL (reference sequence). CDR3 length: 15 amino acids. The CDR3, as DNA: TGTGCCAGCAGCCACGTAGCGGGGGGGCCCGGGGAGCTGTTTTTT. This sequence encodes CASSHVAGGPGELFF. The full variable domain, its missing parts supplied by reference TRBV3-1 and TRBJ2-2, is DTAVSQTPKYLVTQMGNDKSIKCEQNLGHDTMYWYKQDSKKFLKIMFSYNNKELIINETVPNRFSPKSPDKAHLNLHINSLELGDSAVYFCASSHVAGGPGELFFGEGSRLTVL.

This clonotype was counted between two and nine times. The J gene is TRBJ2-1, the V gene TRBV5-1, with 10 bases fitting TRBD2. Trimming cost V 4 bases and J 4 bases; bases outside gene matches: 14. Per the germline V gene, CDR1 is SGHRS and CDR2 is YFSETQ. This CDR3 has 18 residues. CDR3 residues: CASSTRASTSGVYNEQFF. DNA of the CDR3: TGCGCCAGCAGCACCCGGGCCTCTACTAGCGGGGTATACAATGAGCAGTTCTTC.